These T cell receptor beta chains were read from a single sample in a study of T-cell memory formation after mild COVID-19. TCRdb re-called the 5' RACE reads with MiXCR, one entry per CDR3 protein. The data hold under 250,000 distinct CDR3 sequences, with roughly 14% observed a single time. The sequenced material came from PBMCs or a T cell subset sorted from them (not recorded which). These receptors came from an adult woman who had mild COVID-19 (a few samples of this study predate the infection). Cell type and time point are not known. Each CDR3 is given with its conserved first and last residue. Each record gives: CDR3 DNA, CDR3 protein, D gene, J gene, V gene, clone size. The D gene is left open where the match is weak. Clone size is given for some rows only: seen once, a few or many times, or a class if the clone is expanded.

CDR3nt: TGTGCCAGCATTGCCGACAGGGCGGCGAATCAGCCCCAGCATTTT
CDR3aa: CASIADRAANQPQHF
d_gene: TRBD1
j_gene: TRBJ1-5
v_gene: TRBV2
abundance: few

CDR3nt: TGTGCCAGCAGCTCCCCCTTAGCGGGAGCATCGAATACGCAGTATTTT
CDR3aa: CASSSPLAGASNTQYF
d_gene: TRBD2
j_gene: TRBJ2-3
v_gene: TRBV7-8
abundance: few

CDR3nt: TGTGCCAGCAGCCAAGGTCTGCAACCCTTCTTT
CDR3aa: CASSQGLQPFF
d_gene: -
j_gene: TRBJ1-1
v_gene: TRBV3-1
abundance: -

CDR3nt: TGTGCCAGCGGTCAAAGCTCTGGGGCCAACGTCCTGACTTTC
CDR3aa: CASGQSSGANVLTF
d_gene: -
j_gene: TRBJ2-6
v_gene: TRBV6-5
abundance: many

CDR3nt: TGTGCCAGCAGTGCTCGGGTACAAGCGGATGAAGCTTTCTTT
CDR3aa: CASSARVQADEAFF
d_gene: -
j_gene: TRBJ1-1
v_gene: TRBV25-1
abundance: -

CDR3nt: TGCAGTGCTTATGGGCTAGCCCGATTAAATGAGCAGTTCTTC
CDR3aa: CSAYGLARLNEQFF
d_gene: -
j_gene: TRBJ2-1
v_gene: TRBV20-1
abundance: few

CDR3nt: TGTGCCACCAGCAGAGATGCTGCAACTAATGAAAAACTGTTTTTT
CDR3aa: CATSRDAATNEKLFF
d_gene: -
j_gene: TRBJ1-4
v_gene: TRBV15
abundance: -

CDR3nt: TGTGCCAGCAGTTACGGGACAGGTAGACCCGGGGATGAAAAACTGTTTTTT
CDR3aa: CASSYGTGRPGDEKLFF
d_gene: TRBD1
j_gene: TRBJ1-4
v_gene: TRBV6-6
abundance: few

CDR3nt: TGCGCCAGCAGCTTGGCTCCCCCGGGGACCCAGTACTTC
CDR3aa: CASSLAPPGTQYF
d_gene: -
j_gene: TRBJ2-5
v_gene: TRBV5-1
abundance: -

CDR3nt: TGCGCCAGCAGCCTGACAGGGGGGTCTCAGCCCCAGCATTTT
CDR3aa: CASSLTGGSQPQHF
d_gene: TRBD1
j_gene: TRBJ1-5
v_gene: TRBV5-1
abundance: few

CDR3nt: TGCAGCGTGGGACTTCGTAGGAAAGAGACCCAGTACTTC
CDR3aa: CSVGLRRKETQYF
d_gene: -
j_gene: TRBJ2-5
v_gene: TRBV29-1
abundance: -

CDR3nt: TGTGCCTGGAGTAGGGCACGTTATGGCTACACCTTC
CDR3aa: CAWSRARYGYTF
d_gene: -
j_gene: TRBJ1-2
v_gene: TRBV30
abundance: -

CDR3nt: TGTGCCAGCAGCCGCACCGTAGCGGGAGGTTTAAACATTCAGTACTTC
CDR3aa: CASSRTVAGGLNIQYF
d_gene: TRBD2
j_gene: TRBJ2-4
v_gene: TRBV6-5
abundance: many

CDR3nt: TGTGCCAGCAGCTTAGCGAGGGGGGGTGTGTACTCACCCCTCCACTTT
CDR3aa: CASSLARGGVYSPLHF
d_gene: -
j_gene: TRBJ1-6
v_gene: TRBV7-9
abundance: few

CDR3nt: TGTGCCAGCAGCGCGACCCAGGGACAGGGGGCATGGGGCTACACCTTC
CDR3aa: CASSATQGQGAWGYTF
d_gene: TRBD1
j_gene: TRBJ1-2
v_gene: TRBV11-2
abundance: -

CDR3nt: TGCGCCAGCAGCCCGGGACAGGGGATCTCCTACGAGCAGTACTTC
CDR3aa: CASSPGQGISYEQYF
d_gene: TRBD1
j_gene: TRBJ2-7
v_gene: TRBV5-1
abundance: -

CDR3nt: TGTGCCAGCAGCCGGAGTACAGGGCCAGAGACCCAGTACTTC
CDR3aa: CASSRSTGPETQYF
d_gene: -
j_gene: TRBJ2-5
v_gene: TRBV3-1
abundance: -

CDR3nt: TGCGCCAGCAGCCCCATGGCAGGGCAGCCCCAGCATTTT
CDR3aa: CASSPMAGQPQHF
d_gene: -
j_gene: TRBJ1-5
v_gene: TRBV5-1
abundance: few